This T cell receptor (beta chain) was captured in a study of cytomegalovirus exposure and HLA in healthy donors. Trimming stripped 3 bases from V and 5 bases from J, with 11 bases between. The germline V gene has CDR1 SGHTA and CDR2 FQGNSA. The length of the CDR3 is 13 residues. It was with 60 Vbeta and 13 Jbeta primers that the PCR ran. Using immunoSEQ multiplex PCR, the repertoire was profiled, and TCRdb retains in-frame clones only, with some absent. The table includes 150,000 to 200,000 clones, over 80% detected once. This TCR was sampled from a man between 40 and 49 years old in good health and CMV-seronegative. Sequences were obtained from PBMCs. The gene calls are TRBV7-2 and TRBJ2-7; perhaps TRBD1 as D (6 bases). The CDR3 is CASSFTGSHEQYF. The CDR3 region has the DNA TGTGCCAGCAGCTTTACAGGGTCCCACGAGCAGTACTTC.